The 15 T cell receptor beta chains listed next were all sequenced from one sample in a study of cytomegalovirus exposure and HLA in healthy donors. The PCR used 60 Vbeta and 13 Jbeta primers. Profiled with immunoSEQ multiplex PCR; TCRdb holds only in-frame clones, not every one. The sample records under 200,000 clones, approximately 84% being singletons. Material: PBMCs. These receptors were obtained from a boy between 10 and 17 years old in good health and CMV-seronegative.

As regards this clone: Its ends do not fully match the called genes, so a read error is possible. The chain combines TRBV7-6 with TRBJ2-7; 12 positions agree with TRBD2. Germline lookup yields CDR1 SGHVS and CDR2 FNYEAQ. This CDR3 is 14 amino acids long. The CDR3 protein is CASSPSRLAGARHF. Written as DNA, the CDR3 is TGTGCCAGCAGCCCCTCCCGACTAGCGGGAGCCCGACACTTC.

This rearrangement joins TRBV11-1 to TRBJ2-7; 9 bases map to TRBD1. V gave up 4 bases and J gave up 4 bases; unmatched junction bases: 8. The germline V gene has CDR1 SGHAT and CDR2 FQDESV (reference sequence). The CDR3 spans 15 residues. For the CDR3, the DNA is TGTGCCAGCAGCTCTCCCGGGACAGGGAGGTACGAGCAGTACTTC. It specifies CASSSPGTGRYEQYF.

This chain uses TRBV2 with TRBJ2-7, with 9 bases fitting TRBD2. Germline loops: CDR1 SNHLY, CDR2 FYNNEI. After removal of 11 bases from V and 1 base from J, the junction contained 6 bases not matched to a gene. The CDR3 spans 13 residues. In DNA form, the CDR3 reads TGTGCCGCCTTAGCGGGGGAGTCCTACGAGCAGTACTTC. Translation gives CAALAGESYEQYF.

V gene TRBV9 combines with J gene TRBJ1-1; 7 bases line up with TRBD1. The CDR3 consists of 16 residues. V lost 0 bases, J lost 0 bases, and 5 bases stayed unmatched. In germline, CDR1 is SGDLS, CDR2 YYNGEE. CDR3 sequence reads: CASSVAGGEMNTEAFF. DNA of the CDR3: TGTGCCAGCAGCGTAGCAGGGGGAGAGATGAACACTGAAGCTTTCTTT.

V gene TRBV11-2 combines with J gene TRBJ1-2; no clear D. The germline V gene has CDR1 SGHAT and CDR2 FQNNGV. The CDR3 extends over 11 amino acids. V was pared by 7 bases and J by 4 bases, with 7 bases between. This CDR3 is CASKEGYGYTF. The CDR3 nucleotides read TGTGCCAGCAAAGAGGGCTATGGCTACACCTTC.

The V and J genes are TRBV4-1 and TRBJ1-4; 9 bases are a match to TRBD1. CDR1 is MGHRA, CDR2 YSYEKL, per germline. The V and J ends lost 0 bases and 5 bases, in that order; junction bases with no gene match: 1. CDR3 length: 15 amino acids. CDR3 sequence: CASSQEGTGNEKLFF. Here the CDR3 DNA reads TGCGCCAGCAGCCAAGAAGGGACAGGGAATGAAAAACTGTTTTTT.

The chain recombines TRBV7-2 with TRBJ2-3; D is undetermined. Trimming removed 5 bases at V and 3 bases at J, with 12 bases between. This CDR3 region has 14 residues. Germline V CDR1 and CDR2: SGHTA, FQGNSA. CDR3 DNA sequence: TGTGCCAGCAGCGAAACCAGCGTAACAGATACGCAGTATTTT. Encoded protein: CASSETSVTDTQYF. The variable domain in full, with the rest retrieved from reference TRBV7-2 and TRBJ2-3, is GAGVSQSPSNKVTEKGKDVELRCDPISGHTALYWYRQSLGQGLEFLIYFQGNSAPDKSGLPSDRFSAERTGGSVSTLTIQRTQQEDSAVYLCASSETSVTDTQYFGPGTRLTVL.

The rearrangement links TRBV12-5 to TRBJ1-4; D remains unclear. Between the trimmed V and J ends, which lost 5 bases and 8 bases, there was a span of 9 bases. Germline assignment: CDR1 LGHNT and CDR2 FRNRAP. CDR3 size: 12 residues. The CDR3 protein is CASGPPGEKLFF. CDR3 sequence (DNA): TGTGCTAGTGGTCCCCCGGGGGAAAAACTGTTTTTT. Together with reference TRBV12-5 and TRBJ1-4, the CDR3 gives the full variable domain: DARVTQTPRHKVTEMGQEVTMRCQPILGHNTVFWYRQTMMQGLELLAYFRNRAPLDDSGMPKDRFSAEMPDATLATLKIQPSEPRDSAVYFCASGPPGEKLFFGSGTQLSVL.

The gene calls are TRBV15 and TRBJ2-1, with 9 bases that match TRBD2. Per the germline V gene, CDR1 is LNHNV and CDR2 is YYDKDF (reference sequence). J lost 7 bases, V lost 1 base, and 11 bases had no gene match. The length of the CDR3 is 17 residues. The CDR3 bases are TGTGCCACCAGCAGAGTTGCTAGCGGGATTATGAGAAATGAGCAGTTCTTC. Translated: CATSRVASGIMRNEQFF.

This rearrangement joins TRBV9 to TRBJ2-7; tentative D call: TRBD2 (6 bases). Germline lookup yields CDR1 SGDLS and CDR2 YYNGEE. This CDR3 is 14 amino acids long. V lost 3 bases, J lost 2 bases, and 12 bases lay in between. CDR3 DNA: TGTGCCAGCAGCGCCTGGGGGGAGCCCTACGAGCAGTACTTC. This translates into CASSAWGEPYEQYF.

Points on this clone: One junction end disagrees with the germline gene, perhaps due to a read error. The chain employs TRBV2 and TRBJ1-2; D is unresolved. The germline V gene encodes CDR1 SNHLY and CDR2 FYNNEI. There are 15 residues in the CDR3. The CDR3 nucleotides are TGTGCCAGCAGTGATATGGGCCCTCAATTAACTGGCTACCCCTTC. This translates into CASSDMGPQLTGYPF.

V is TRBV4-1 and J is TRBJ1-4; D is uncertain. Germline lookup yields CDR1 MGHRA and CDR2 YSYEKL. CDR3 length: 13 amino acids. The V gene lost 4 bases and the J gene lost 2 bases, with 5 bases spanning the gap. The CDR3 DNA sequence: TGCGCCAGCAGCCTCTCGACTAATGAAAAACTGTTTTTT. Protein product: CASSLSTNEKLFF.

The chain couples TRBV10-3 to TRBJ1-1; D is undetermined. Trimming stripped 0 bases from V and 1 base from J, with 6 bases between. This CDR3 is built from 14 residues. Germline loops: CDR1 ENHRY, CDR2 SYGVKD. DNA of the CDR3: TGTGCCATCAGTGAGTCGAGGAGGAACACTGAAGCTTTCTTT. It codes for CAISESRRNTEAFF.

This clone was detected only a few times. The V gene is TRBV5-6, the J gene TRBJ1-4; 7 nucleotides match TRBD1. CDR3 size: 18 residues. CDR1 is SGHDT, CDR2 YYEEEE, per germline. V trimming: 3 bases; J trimming: 7 bases; junction bases outside the gene matches: 18. The CDR3 coding sequence is TGTGCCAGCAGCTGGACCCGCGATCAGGGGGGTAGGGGTGAAAAACTGTTTTTT. Its protein product is CASSWTRDQGGRGEKLFF.

This sequence joins TRBV9 and TRBJ2-1; 11 bases are shared with TRBD1. The V segment lost 3 bases and the J segment 3 bases; nucleotides outside the gene matches: 2. Germline V gene lookup returns CDR1 SGDLS and CDR2 YYNGEE. CDR3 size: 15 residues. The CDR3 protein is CASSAGTGGYNEQFF. CDR3 coding DNA: TGTGCCAGCAGCGCCGGGACAGGGGGCTACAATGAGCAGTTCTTC.